One sample yielded the 16 T cell receptor beta chains listed below, sequenced in a study of T-cell reconstitution after alpha-beta-depleted transplantation in children. Using unique molecular identifiers, the investigators prepared the TCRbeta library. A single record per CDR3 protein comes from TCRdb applying MiXCR to the PCR reads. The sample holds about 640,000 distinct CDR3 sequences, 15% to 20% seen once. The starting material was PBMCs from the stem cell graft donor, obtained from the stem cell graft. The receptors originated from a human donor who donated a stem cell graft to a child with acute myeloid leukemia.

This clonotype was counted only a few times. The chain carries TRBV10-3 and TRBJ2-7; 8 bases are shared with TRBD1. This CDR3 has 13 amino acids. The V segment lost 10 bases and the J segment 4 bases; nucleotides outside the gene matches: 9. Germline V gives CDR1 ENHRY, CDR2 SYGVKD. CDR3 sequence reads: CASSGTGWYEQYF. Written as DNA, the CDR3 is TGTGCCAGCTCCGGGACAGGTTGGTACGAGCAGTACTTC.

The chain joins TRBV7-2 to TRBJ2-3; no definite D call. Germline CDR1 is SGHTA and CDR2 is FQGNSA. This CDR3 spans 15 amino acids. Trimming took off 5 bases at V and 0 bases at J, with 12 bases between the two ends. CDR3 nucleotides: TGTGCCAGCAGCCTGCTTGAGGCAAGCACAGATACGCAGTATTTT. Protein sequence: CASSLLEASTDTQYF.

This clonotype was observed at least ten times. The chain couples TRBV20-1 to TRBJ1-4, with D perhaps matching TRBD1 (6 bases). The CDR3 is 14 residues long. Trimming pared 7 bases from V and 6 bases from J, leaving 18 bases between. Germline values: CDR1 DFQATT, CDR2 SNEGSKA (reference sequence). The CDR3 here is CSVSQGKEDEKLFF. In DNA form, the CDR3 reads TGCAGTGTCTCCCAGGGGAAAGAAGATGAAAAACTGTTTTTT.

This clonotype was observed at least ten times. The gene calls are TRBV12-3 or TRBV12-4 and TRBJ1-1; tentatively, D is TRBD1 (5 bases). The germline V and J ends were trimmed by 2 bases and 5 bases, with 12 bases remaining between them. The CDR3 is 14 residues long. Here the CDR3 DNA reads TGTGCCAGCAGTTTAACCGCAGGGTGGACTGAAGCTTTCTTT. Translated, it gives CASSLTAGWTEAFF.

Turning to this clonotype: One end of the junction varies from germline; a read error may be responsible. The CDR3 DNA reads as TGCTGTGCTAGCGCGACAGGACCCGTATTTATATATGGCTACACCTTC. This gives the protein CCASATGPVFIYGYTF. The chain couples TRBV20-1 to TRBJ1-2, with a possible D match to TRBD1 (6 bases). The CDR3 totals 16 residues. The germline CDR1 and CDR2 sequences are DFQATT and SNEGSKA (reference sequence).

The V gene is TRBV7-9, the J gene TRBJ2-1, with 8 bases aligning to TRBD1. The junction had 11 bases not matched to a gene; V was cut back by 5 bases and J by 8 bases. The CDR3 spans 15 residues. Germline CDR1 SEHNR, CDR2 FQNEAQ (reference sequence). The CDR3 nucleotides are TGTGCCAGCAGCCCCGACAGGGGTGTTGGTTATGAGCAGTTCTTC. Protein product: CASSPDRGVGYEQFF.

The chain is built from TRBV20-1 and TRBJ1-5; D remains ambiguous. Germline V gene sequence: CDR1 DFQATT, CDR2 SNEGSKA (reference sequence). There are 13 residues in the CDR3. Trimming left V 3 bases short and J 3 bases short, with 9 bases between. The CDR3 reads CSASPGNNQPQHF. The CDR3 DNA sequence: TGCAGTGCTAGTCCGGGGAACAATCAGCCCCAGCATTTT.

The chain joins TRBV10-2 to TRBJ2-3, with D unclear. V was clipped by 3 bases and J by 5 bases, with 9 bases between them. CDR1 and CDR2 (germline): WSHSY, SAAADI. This CDR3 has 13 amino acids. CDR3 bases: TGCGCCAGCAGTGAAATCTATATAGATACGCAGTATTTT. Its translation is CASSEIYIDTQYF.

A few counts support this clonotype. This chain connects TRBV25-1 to TRBJ1-3; no clear D. V lost 2 bases to trimming and J lost 3 bases, with 8 bases between them. Germline-derived CDR1 and CDR2 are MGHDK and SYGVNS. CDR3 length: 14 amino acids. CDR3 coding DNA: TGTGCCAGCAGTGAAGGAGGAGTTGGAAACACCATATATTTT. The encoded protein is CASSEGGVGNTIYF.

This clonotype has a count of ten or more. V usage is TRBV20-1 and J usage is TRBJ2-3, with D perhaps matching TRBD2 (6 bases). Germline-derived CDR1 and CDR2 are DFQATT and SNEGSKA (reference sequence). Between the trimmed V and J ends, which lost 1 base and 4 bases, there was a span of 12 bases. CDR3 length equals 14 residues. The CDR3 DNA reads TGCAGTGCTAGAGGAGCTAGCGCCTCAGATACGCAGTATTTT. Translating gives CSARGASASDTQYF.

This clonotype occurred many times. The rearrangement joins TRBV6-5 to TRBJ2-1, with D perhaps TRBD1 (5 bases). From germline, CDR1 is MNHEY and CDR2 SVGAGI. The V end was cut by 0 bases, the J end by 8 bases, with 11 bases between. CDR3 length equals 14 residues. CDR3 in DNA: TGTGCCAGCAGTTACTCGTTCAGGGTGGATGAGCAGTTCTTC. It encodes CASSYSFRVDEQFF.

This clonotype was detected ten times or more. The chain uses TRBV7-2 and TRBJ1-6; the match to TRBD1 covers 7 bases. Trimming took 5 bases from V and 7 from J; bases not matched to a gene: 5. Germline V gene lookup returns CDR1 SGHTA and CDR2 FQGNSA. The CDR3 is made up of 14 amino acids. Here the CDR3 reads CASSRGQTNSPLHF. CDR3 DNA sequence: TGTGCCAGCAGCCGGGGACAGACCAATTCACCCCTCCACTTT.

The rearrangement joins TRBV20-1 to TRBJ1-4, with D possibly being TRBD1 (5 bases). Deletions cut 3 bases from V and 8 bases from J, with 13 bases between. Germline assignment: CDR1 DFQATT and CDR2 SNEGSKA (reference sequence). CDR3 size: 13 residues. The CDR3: CSARGGREEKLFF. The CDR3 coding sequence is TGCAGTGCTAGGGGGGGGAGAGAAGAAAAACTGTTTTTT.

The rearrangement uses TRBV6-2 or TRBV6-3 and TRBJ1-1; the D is unclear. V lost 6 bases and J lost 1, with 12 bases in between. CDR3 length: 14 amino acids. Germline CDR1 MNHEY, CDR2 SVGEGT. The CDR3 sequence: CASSPAGRNTEAFF. The CDR3 bases are TGTGCCAGCAGCCCAGCGGGCAGGAACACTGAAGCTTTCTTT.

This clonotype was counted at least ten times. This chain uses TRBV20-1 with TRBJ2-1, with D unresolved. In germline, CDR1 is DFQATT, CDR2 SNEGSKA (reference sequence). CDR3 length: 14 amino acids. V lost 3 bases and J lost 0, with 9 bases in between. As DNA, the CDR3 is TGCAGTGCTAGTTTTAGGTCCTCCTACAATGAGCAGTTCTTC. It yields the protein CSASFRSSYNEQFF.

Turning to this clonotype: A much larger clone differs by one base, so this may be a read error. The chain employs TRBV20-1 and TRBJ2-7, with 7 nucleotides matching TRBD1. V was clipped by 5 bases and J by 5 bases; unmatched bases: 12. Germline assignment: CDR1 DFQATT and CDR2 SNEGSKA (reference sequence). This CDR3 spans 14 amino acids. CDR3 in DNA: TGCAGTGCTCGAACCGGGACAGCGACCCACGAGCAGTACTTC. It specifies CSARTGTATHEQYF.